These 8 T cell receptor beta chains were sequenced from one sample in a study of identical twins. One entry per CDR3 protein results from TCRdb running MiXCR on the 5' RACE reads. The top ten hold about 0.3% of the sample, which has around 1.7 million distinct CDR3 sequences, under 35% seen once. Sequenced input: cord blood. The receptors stem from a newborn girl in good health.

The chain is built from TRBV11-2 and TRBJ2-3; D possibly matches TRBD1 or TRBD2 (5 bases each). Germline-derived CDR1 and CDR2 are SGHAT and FQNNGV. Trimming pared 5 bases from V and 6 bases from J, leaving 15 bases between. The CDR3 has 14 residues. CDR3 region: CASSPRDDKDTQYF. For the CDR3, the DNA is TGTGCCAGCAGCCCCCGGGACGATAAGGATACGCAGTATTTT. Full variable domain (missing parts from reference TRBV11-2 and TRBJ2-3): EAGVAQSPRYKIIEKRQSVAFWCNPISGHATLYWYQQILGQGPKLLIQFQNNGVVDDSQLPKDRFSAERLKGVDSTLKIQPAKLEDSAVYLCASSPRDDKDTQYFGPGTRLTVL.

This clonotype was detected a few times. V is TRBV27 and J is TRBJ1-2; D is possibly TRBD1 (6 bases). Trimming shortened V by 2 bases and J by 4 bases, and 17 bases separated the two germline ends. This CDR3 is 16 amino acids long. CDR1 is MNHEY, CDR2 SMNVEV, per germline (reference sequence). The CDR3, as DNA: TGTGCCAGCAGTTTAGTCGCAGGGGATGGCCTCTATGGCTACACCTTC. It yields the protein CASSLVAGDGLYGYTF.

A word on this clonotype: A much larger clone is a single base away; this may be a read error. The rearrangement links TRBV12-3 or TRBV12-4 to TRBJ2-6; maybe TRBD2 (7 bases). The CDR3 is 16 residues long. The V gene lost 2 bases and the J gene lost 0 bases, with 8 bases spanning the gap. This CDR3 is CASSLRGASGANVLTF. The DNA for the CDR3 is TGTGCCAGCAGTTTACGGGGGGCCTCTGGGGCCAACGTCCTGACTTTC.

The rearrangement joins TRBV20-1 to TRBJ2-4; TRBD1 matches 7 bases. Germline CDR1 reads DFQATT; CDR2 reads SNEGSKA (reference sequence). The CDR3 has 17 residues. The trim removed 3 bases at V and 0 bases at J, leaving 11 bases unmatched. This CDR3 is CSARPTPGGLAKNIQYF. CDR3 sequence (DNA): TGCAGTGCTAGGCCAACCCCAGGGGGTCTAGCCAAAAACATTCAGTACTTC.

This clonotype was counted only a few times. The chain recombines TRBV28 with TRBJ2-7, with D perhaps TRBD2 (6 bases). Germline V CDR1 and CDR2: MDHEN, SYDVKM. This CDR3 is 16 amino acids long. Trimming stripped 5 bases from V and 4 bases from J, with 21 bases between. CDR3 DNA sequence: TGTGCCAGCAGTCCTCCGAGTAGCGGCATTATATACGAGCAGTACTTC. Translated: CASSPPSSGIIYEQYF. Full variable domain (rest looked up from reference TRBV28 and TRBJ2-7): DVKVTQSSRYLVKRTGEKVFLECVQDMDHENMFWYRQDPGLGLRLIYFSYDVKMKEKGDIPEGYSVSREKKERFSLILESASTNQTSMYLCASSPPSSGIIYEQYFGPGTRLTVT.

Turning to this clonotype: A much larger clone sits a single nucleotide away, making a read error possible. This chain connects TRBV25-1 to TRBJ2-1; D gene ambiguous. The CDR3 spans 15 residues. V was trimmed by 6 bases and J by 10 bases, leaving 22 bases between them. Germline values: CDR1 MGHDK, CDR2 SYGVNS. CDR3 protein: CASSPSDGYPYEQFF. The DNA for the CDR3 is TGTGCCAGCAGCCCCTCGGACGGATATCCCTACGAGCAGTTCTTC.

In this sample, this clonotype turned up once. The junction differs from germline at one of its ends, possibly a read error. V and J are TRBV25-1 and TRBJ2-3; D is perhaps TRBD1 or TRBD2 (5 bases each). This CDR3 region has 19 residues. The germline CDR1 and CDR2 sequences are MGHDK and SYGVNS. CDR3 loop: CASSQGMKSGPYSTDRQYF. As DNA, the CDR3 is TGTGCCAGCAGTCAGGGTATGAAAAGCGGCCCATATAGCACAGATAGGCAGTATTTT.

V usage is TRBV30 and J usage is TRBJ2-5; D is uncertain. Trimming took 4 bases from V and 1 from J, leaving 13 bases between them. The CDR3 runs 14 residues. CDR1 GTSNPN and CDR2 SVGIG come from the germline V gene (reference sequence). CDR3 nucleotide sequence: TGTGCCTGGACCAAATCGCTGGCCCAAGAGACCCAGTACTTC. Translation: CAWTKSLAQETQYF.